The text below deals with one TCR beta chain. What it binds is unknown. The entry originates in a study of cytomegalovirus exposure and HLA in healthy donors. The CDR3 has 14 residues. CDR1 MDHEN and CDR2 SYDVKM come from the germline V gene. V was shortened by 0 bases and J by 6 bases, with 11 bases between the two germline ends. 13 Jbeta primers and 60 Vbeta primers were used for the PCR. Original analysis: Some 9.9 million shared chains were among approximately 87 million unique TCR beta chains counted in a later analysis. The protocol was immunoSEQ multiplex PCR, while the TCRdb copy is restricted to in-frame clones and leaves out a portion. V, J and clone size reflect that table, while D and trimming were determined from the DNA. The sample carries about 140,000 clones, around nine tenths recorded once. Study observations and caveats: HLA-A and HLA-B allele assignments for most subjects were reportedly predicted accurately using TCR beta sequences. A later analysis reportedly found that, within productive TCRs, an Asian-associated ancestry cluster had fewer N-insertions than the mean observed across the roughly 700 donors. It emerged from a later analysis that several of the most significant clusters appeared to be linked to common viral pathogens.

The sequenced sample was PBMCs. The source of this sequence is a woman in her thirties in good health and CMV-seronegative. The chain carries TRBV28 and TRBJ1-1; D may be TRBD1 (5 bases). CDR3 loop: CASSLWGGIPEAFF. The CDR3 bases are TGTGCCAGCAGTTTATGGGGGGGGATACCTGAAGCTTTCTTT. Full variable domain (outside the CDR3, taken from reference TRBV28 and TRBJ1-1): DVKVTQSSRYLVKRTGEKVFLECVQDMDHENMFWYRQDPGLGLRLIYFSYDVKMKEKGDIPEGYSVSREKKERFSLILESASTNQTSMYLCASSLWGGIPEAFFGQGTRLTVV.